The 4 T cell receptor beta chains in this list originate from one sample, sequenced in a study of CD8+CD57+ T cells in acquired aplastic anemia. Genomic DNA, serving as template, underwent TCR beta VDJ and CDR3 profiling. In TCRdb, the reads were re-called with MiXCR into one record per CDR3 protein. This sample has 150,000 to 200,000 distinct CDR3 sequences, with 64% found just once. The sequenced material came from sorted CD4+, CD8+, or CD8+CD57+ T cells (not recorded which) from PBMCs. Receptors were obtained from a human donor with severe aplastic anemia or a healthy control (not recorded which).

The chain joins TRBV7-2 to TRBJ1-6, with D possibly being TRBD1 (5 bases). Deletions cut 6 bases from V and 7 bases from J, with 13 bases between. This CDR3 is 14 amino acids long. Germline assignment: CDR1 SGHTA and CDR2 FQGNSA. The DNA of the CDR3 is TGTGCCAGCAGTACTCCGGGGCAAAATTCACCCCTCCACTTT. This translates into CASSTPGQNSPLHF.

A remark on this clonotype: Because the CDR3 is missing its conserved closing phenylalanine or tryptophan, this is likely a read error. This rearrangement joins TRBV20-1 to TRBJ1-1; the D is unclear. Trimming took off 5 bases at V and 11 bases at J, with 15 bases between the two ends. The CDR3 contains 11 residues. Germline CDR1 is DFQATT and CDR2 is SNEGSKA (reference sequence). CDR3 nucleotides: TGCAGTGCTTATACTCCCAGAGTGGCTTTCTCT. Amino acid sequence: CSAYTPRVAFS.

This chain uses TRBV6-4 with TRBJ2-2; 8 nucleotides line up with TRBD1. The CDR3 is 15 residues long. Per the germline V gene, CDR1 is MRHNA and CDR2 is SNTAGT. Trimming cost V 4 bases and J 2 bases; bases outside gene matches: 3. The CDR3 nucleotides are TGTGCCAGCAGTGCCGGGACAGGAAACACCGGGGAGCTGTTTTTT. Protein: CASSAGTGNTGELFF.

V usage is TRBV10-1 and J usage is TRBJ2-3, with TRBD1 as a possible D gene (6 bases). Per germline, CDR1 WNHNN and CDR2 SYGVQD (reference sequence). The germline V and J ends were trimmed by 10 bases and 1 base, with 18 bases remaining between them. The CDR3 is made up of 15 amino acids. DNA of the CDR3: TGCGCCACCACGATCGACAGGTTCGGCACAGATACGCAGTATTTT. Amino acids: CATTIDRFGTDTQYF.